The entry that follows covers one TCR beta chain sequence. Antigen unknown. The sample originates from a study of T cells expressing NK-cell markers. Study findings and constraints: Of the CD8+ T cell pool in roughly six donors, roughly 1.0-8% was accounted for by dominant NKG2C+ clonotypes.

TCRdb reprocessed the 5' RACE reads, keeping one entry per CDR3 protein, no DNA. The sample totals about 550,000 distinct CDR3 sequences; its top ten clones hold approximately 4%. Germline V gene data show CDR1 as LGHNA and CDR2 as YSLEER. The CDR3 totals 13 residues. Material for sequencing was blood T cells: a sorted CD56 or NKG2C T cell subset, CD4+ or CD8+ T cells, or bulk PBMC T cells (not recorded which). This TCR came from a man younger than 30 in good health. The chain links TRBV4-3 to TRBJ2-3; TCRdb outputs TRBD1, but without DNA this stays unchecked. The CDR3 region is CASSQDRGDTQYF.